Reported below is one TCR beta chain. This sample is part of a study of early T cells in non-severe SARS-CoV-2 infection. The junction had 7 bases not matched to a gene; V was cut back by 4 bases and J by 4 bases. Germline CDR1 SGHRS, CDR2 YFSETQ. The CDR3 spans 16 residues. TCRdb reprocessed the 5' RACE reads via MiXCR and lists one record per CDR3 protein. This repertoire shows about 37,000 distinct CDR3 sequences, roughly 6.2% found once; its top ten account for 25% to 30%. This receptor was identified in an adult who was a healthcare worker with PCR-confirmed SARS-CoV-2 infection or an uninfected control (not recorded which). The rearrangement links TRBV5-1 to TRBJ2-2; 10 bases map to TRBD1. Sequencing input: whole blood. The CDR3 nucleotides read TGCGCCAGCAGCCTCGCCGGGACAGGGGCCACCGGGGAGCTGTTTTTT. As protein: CASSLAGTGATGELFF.